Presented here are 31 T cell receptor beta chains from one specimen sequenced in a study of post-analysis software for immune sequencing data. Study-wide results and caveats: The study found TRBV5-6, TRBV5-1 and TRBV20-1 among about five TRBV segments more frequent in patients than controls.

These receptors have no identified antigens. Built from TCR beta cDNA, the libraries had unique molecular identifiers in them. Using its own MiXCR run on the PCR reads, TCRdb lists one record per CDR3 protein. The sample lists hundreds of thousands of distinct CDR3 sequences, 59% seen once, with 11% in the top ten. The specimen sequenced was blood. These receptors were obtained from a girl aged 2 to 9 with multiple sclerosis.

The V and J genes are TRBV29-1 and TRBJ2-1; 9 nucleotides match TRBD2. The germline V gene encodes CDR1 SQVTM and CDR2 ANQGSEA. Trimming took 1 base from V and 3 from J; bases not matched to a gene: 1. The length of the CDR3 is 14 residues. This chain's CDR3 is CSVEASGNYNEQFF. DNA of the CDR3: TGCAGCGTTGAAGCTAGCGGGAACTACAATGAGCAGTTCTTC.

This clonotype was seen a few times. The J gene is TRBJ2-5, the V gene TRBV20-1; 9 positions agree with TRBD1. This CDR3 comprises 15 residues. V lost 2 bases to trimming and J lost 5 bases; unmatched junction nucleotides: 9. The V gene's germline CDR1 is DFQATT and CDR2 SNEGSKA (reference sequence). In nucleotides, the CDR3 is TGCAGTGCTAGAATCCGGGACAGGGTGGAGGAGACCCAGTACTTC. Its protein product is CSARIRDRVEETQYF.

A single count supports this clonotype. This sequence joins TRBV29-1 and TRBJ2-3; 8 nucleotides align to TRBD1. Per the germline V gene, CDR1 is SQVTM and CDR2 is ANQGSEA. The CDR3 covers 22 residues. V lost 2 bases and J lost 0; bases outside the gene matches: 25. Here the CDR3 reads CSVENPGTGKYGKGPSTDTQYF. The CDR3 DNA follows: TGCAGCGTTGAAAACCCCGGGACAGGAAAGTATGGCAAAGGTCCTAGCACAGATACGCAGTATTTT.

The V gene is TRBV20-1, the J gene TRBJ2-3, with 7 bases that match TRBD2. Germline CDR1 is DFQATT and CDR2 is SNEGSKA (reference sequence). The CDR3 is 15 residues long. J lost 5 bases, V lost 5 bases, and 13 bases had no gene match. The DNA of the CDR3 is TGCAGTGCTGCCGCACGCCTAGCGGTGATAGATACGCAGTATTTT. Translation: CSAAARLAVIDTQYF.

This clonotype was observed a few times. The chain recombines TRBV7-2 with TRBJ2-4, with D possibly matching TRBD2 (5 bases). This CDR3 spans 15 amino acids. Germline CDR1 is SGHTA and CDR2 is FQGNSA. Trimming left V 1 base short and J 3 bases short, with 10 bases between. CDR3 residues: CASSLEGAFKNIQYF. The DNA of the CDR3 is TGTGCCAGCAGCTTAGAGGGAGCTTTCAAAAACATTCAGTACTTC.

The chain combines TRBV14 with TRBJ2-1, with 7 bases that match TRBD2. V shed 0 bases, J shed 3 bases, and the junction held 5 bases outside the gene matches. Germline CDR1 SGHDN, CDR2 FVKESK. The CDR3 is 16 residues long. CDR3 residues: CASSQDRTSRYNEQFF. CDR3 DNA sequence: TGTGCCAGCAGCCAAGATAGGACTAGTCGCTACAATGAGCAGTTCTTC.

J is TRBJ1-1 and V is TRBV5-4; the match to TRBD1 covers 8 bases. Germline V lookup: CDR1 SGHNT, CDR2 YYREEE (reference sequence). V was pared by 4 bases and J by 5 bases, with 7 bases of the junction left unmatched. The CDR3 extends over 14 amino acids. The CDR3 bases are TGTGCCAGCAGCGCAGGACAGGGAAGGACTGAAGCTTTCTTT. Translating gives CASSAGQGRTEAFF.

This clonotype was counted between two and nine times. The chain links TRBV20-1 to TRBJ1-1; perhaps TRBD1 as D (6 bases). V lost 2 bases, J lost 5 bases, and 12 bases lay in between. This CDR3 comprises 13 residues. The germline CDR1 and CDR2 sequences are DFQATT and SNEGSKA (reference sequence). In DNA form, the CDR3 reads TGCAGTGCTAGAAAACAGGGCGGGACTGAAGCTTTCTTT. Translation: CSARKQGGTEAFF.

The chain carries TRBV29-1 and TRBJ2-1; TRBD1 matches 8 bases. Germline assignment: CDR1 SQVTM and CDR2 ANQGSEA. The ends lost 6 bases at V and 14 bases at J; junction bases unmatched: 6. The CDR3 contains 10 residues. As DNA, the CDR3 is TGCAGCGTAATGACAGGGGATAAGTTCTTC. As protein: CSVMTGDKFF.

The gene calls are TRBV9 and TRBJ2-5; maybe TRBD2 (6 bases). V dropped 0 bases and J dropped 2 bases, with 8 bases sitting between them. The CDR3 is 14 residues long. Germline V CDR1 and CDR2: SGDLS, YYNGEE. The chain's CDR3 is CASSVGLAQETQYF. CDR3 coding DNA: TGTGCCAGCAGCGTAGGCCTAGCGCAAGAGACCCAGTACTTC.

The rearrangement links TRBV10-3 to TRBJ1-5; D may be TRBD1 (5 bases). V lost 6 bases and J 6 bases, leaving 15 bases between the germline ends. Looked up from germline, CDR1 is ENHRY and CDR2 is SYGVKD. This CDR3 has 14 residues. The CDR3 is CAISGGGRGQPQHF. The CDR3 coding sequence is TGTGCCATCAGCGGTGGGGGGAGAGGTCAGCCCCAGCATTTT.

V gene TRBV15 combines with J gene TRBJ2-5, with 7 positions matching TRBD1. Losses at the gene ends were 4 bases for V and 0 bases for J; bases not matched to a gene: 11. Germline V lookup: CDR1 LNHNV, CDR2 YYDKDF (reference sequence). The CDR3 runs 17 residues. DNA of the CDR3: TGTGCCACCAGCACCAACTTTCTAGGACAGGACCAAGAGACCCAGTACTTC. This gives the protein CATSTNFLGQDQETQYF.

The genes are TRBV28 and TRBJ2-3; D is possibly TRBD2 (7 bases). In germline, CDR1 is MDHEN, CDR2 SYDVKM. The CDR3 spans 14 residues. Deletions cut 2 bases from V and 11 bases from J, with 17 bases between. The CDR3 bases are TGTGCCAGCAGTTTAGCGGGGGCTCCCGAGGGGCAGTATTTT. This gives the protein CASSLAGAPEGQYF.

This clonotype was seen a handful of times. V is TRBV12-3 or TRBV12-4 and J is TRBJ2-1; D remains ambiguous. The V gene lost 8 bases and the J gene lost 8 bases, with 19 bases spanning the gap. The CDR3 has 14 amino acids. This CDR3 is CASAPFARVHEQFF. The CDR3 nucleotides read TGTGCCAGCGCGCCGTTTGCCAGAGTCCATGAGCAGTTCTTC.

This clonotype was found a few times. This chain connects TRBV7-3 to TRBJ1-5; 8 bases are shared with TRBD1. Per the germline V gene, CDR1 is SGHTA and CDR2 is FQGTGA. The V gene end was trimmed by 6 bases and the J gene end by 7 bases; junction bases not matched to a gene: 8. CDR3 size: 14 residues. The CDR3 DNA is TGTGCCAGCAGTCCCGGACAGGGAGTCCAGCCCCAGCATTTT. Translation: CASSPGQGVQPQHF. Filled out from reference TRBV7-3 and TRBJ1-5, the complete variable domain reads GAGVSQTPSNKVTEKGKYVELRCDPISGHTALYWYRQSLGQGPEFLIYFQGTGAADDSGLPNDRFFAVRPEGSVSTLKIQRTERGDSAVYLCASSPGQGVQPQHFGDGTRLSIL.

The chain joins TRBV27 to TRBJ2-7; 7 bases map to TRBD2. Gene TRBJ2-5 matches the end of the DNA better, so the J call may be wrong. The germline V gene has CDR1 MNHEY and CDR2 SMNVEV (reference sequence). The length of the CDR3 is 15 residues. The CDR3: CASSSRLTGGETQYF. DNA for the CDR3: TGTGCCAGCAGTTCAAGACTAACGGGGGGAGAGACCCAGTACTTC.

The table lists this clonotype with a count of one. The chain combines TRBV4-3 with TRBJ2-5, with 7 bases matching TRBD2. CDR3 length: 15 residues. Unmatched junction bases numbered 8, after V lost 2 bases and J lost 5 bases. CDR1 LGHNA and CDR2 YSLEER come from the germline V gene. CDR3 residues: CASSQSGRGFETQYF. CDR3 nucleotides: TGCGCCAGCAGCCAATCAGGGCGGGGGTTTGAGACCCAGTACTTC.

The CDR3 region is CASSATTGLGNQPQHF. As DNA, the CDR3 is TGTGCCAGCAGCGCGACGACAGGGCTGGGCAATCAGCCCCAGCATTTT. The chain employs TRBV7-6 and TRBJ1-5, with TRBD1 identical over 7 bases. The germline gives CDR1 SGHVS, CDR2 FNYEAQ. V lost 5 bases to trimming and J lost 2 bases; unmatched junction nucleotides: 9. CDR3 length equals 16 residues.

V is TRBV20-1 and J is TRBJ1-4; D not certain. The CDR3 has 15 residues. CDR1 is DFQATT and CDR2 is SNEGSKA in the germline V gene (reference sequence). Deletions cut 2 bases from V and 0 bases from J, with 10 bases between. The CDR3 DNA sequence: TGCAGTGCTAGATCAAGGGTTGCAACTAATGAAAAACTGTTTTTT. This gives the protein CSARSRVATNEKLFF.

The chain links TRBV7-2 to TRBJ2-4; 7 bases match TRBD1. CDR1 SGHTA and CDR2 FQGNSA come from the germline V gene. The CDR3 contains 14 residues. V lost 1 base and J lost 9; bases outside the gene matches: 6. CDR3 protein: CASSLDVGDSIQYF. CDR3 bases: TGTGCCAGCAGCTTAGACGTCGGGGACAGCATTCAGTACTTC.

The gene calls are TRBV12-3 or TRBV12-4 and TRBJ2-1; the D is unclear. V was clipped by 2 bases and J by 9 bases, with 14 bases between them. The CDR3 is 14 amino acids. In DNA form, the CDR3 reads TGTGCCAGCAGTTTAACCGGTGGTTGGGGTGAGCAGTTCTTC. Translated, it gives CASSLTGGWGEQFF.

CDR3 region: CASAQGGDHEQFF. Written as DNA, the CDR3 is TGCGCCAGCGCACAGGGGGGGGACCATGAGCAGTTCTTC. The chain employs TRBV4-1 and TRBJ2-1, with TRBD1 as a possible D gene (8 bases). V gave up 8 bases and J gave up 8 bases, with 16 bases separating them. This CDR3 contains 13 residues. Germline assignment: CDR1 MGHRA and CDR2 YSYEKL.

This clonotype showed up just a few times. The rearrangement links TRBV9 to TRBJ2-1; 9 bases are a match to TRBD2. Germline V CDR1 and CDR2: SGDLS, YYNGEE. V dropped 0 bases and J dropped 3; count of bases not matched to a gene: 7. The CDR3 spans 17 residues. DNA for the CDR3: TGTGCCAGCAGCGTAGAGGAAGGTAGCGGGGGCTACAATGAGCAGTTCTTC. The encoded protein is CASSVEEGSGGYNEQFF.

CDR3 in amino acids: CASSPSTGGGYGYTF. CDR3 DNA: TGTGCCAGCAGCCCATCGACAGGGGGAGGTTATGGCTACACCTTC. The V gene is TRBV7-9, the J gene TRBJ1-2, with TRBD1 identical over 9 bases. This CDR3 region has 15 residues. The germline V gene has CDR1 SEHNR and CDR2 FQNEAQ (reference sequence). After removal of 5 bases from V and 5 bases from J, the junction contained 9 bases not matched to a gene.

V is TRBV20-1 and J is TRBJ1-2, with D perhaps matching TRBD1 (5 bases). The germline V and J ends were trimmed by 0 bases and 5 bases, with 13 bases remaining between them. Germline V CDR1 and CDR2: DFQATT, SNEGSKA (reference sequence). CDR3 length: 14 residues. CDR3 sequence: CSARDSQVRYGYTF. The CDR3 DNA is TGCAGTGCTAGAGATTCACAGGTTCGATATGGCTACACCTTC.

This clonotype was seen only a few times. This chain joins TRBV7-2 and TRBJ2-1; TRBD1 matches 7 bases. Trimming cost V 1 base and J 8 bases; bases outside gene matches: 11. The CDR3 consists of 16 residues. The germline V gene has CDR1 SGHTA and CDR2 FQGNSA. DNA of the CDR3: TGTGCCAGCAGCTTAGGTCGGCAGGGGGTTCGGGATGAGCAGTTCTTC. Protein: CASSLGRQGVRDEQFF.

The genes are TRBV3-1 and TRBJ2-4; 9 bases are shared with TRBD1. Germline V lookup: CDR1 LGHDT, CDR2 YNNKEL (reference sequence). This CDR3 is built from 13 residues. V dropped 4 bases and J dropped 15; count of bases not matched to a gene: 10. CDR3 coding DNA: TGTGCCAGCAGCCTCATACCGGGACAGGGATTGTACTTC. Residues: CASSLIPGQGLYF.

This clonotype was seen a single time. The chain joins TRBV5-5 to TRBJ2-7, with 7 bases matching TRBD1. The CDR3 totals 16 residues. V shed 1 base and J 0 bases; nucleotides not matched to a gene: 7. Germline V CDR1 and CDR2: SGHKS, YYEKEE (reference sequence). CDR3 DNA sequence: TGTGCCAGCAGCTTGTGGGGGACAGCCTCCTCCTACGAGCAGTACTTC. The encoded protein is CASSLWGTASSYEQYF.

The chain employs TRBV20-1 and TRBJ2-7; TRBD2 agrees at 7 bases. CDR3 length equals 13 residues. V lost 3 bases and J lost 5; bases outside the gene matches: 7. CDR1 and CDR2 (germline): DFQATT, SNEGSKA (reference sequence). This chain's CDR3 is CSASGRLVDEQYF. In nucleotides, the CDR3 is TGCAGTGCTAGCGGGAGGCTGGTCGACGAGCAGTACTTC.

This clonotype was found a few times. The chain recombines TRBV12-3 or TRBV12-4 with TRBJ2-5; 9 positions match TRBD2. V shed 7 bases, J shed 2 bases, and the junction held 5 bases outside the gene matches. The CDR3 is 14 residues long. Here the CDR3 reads CASTGGGVQETQYF. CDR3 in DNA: TGTGCCAGCACCGGCGGGGGGGTGCAAGAGACCCAGTACTTC.

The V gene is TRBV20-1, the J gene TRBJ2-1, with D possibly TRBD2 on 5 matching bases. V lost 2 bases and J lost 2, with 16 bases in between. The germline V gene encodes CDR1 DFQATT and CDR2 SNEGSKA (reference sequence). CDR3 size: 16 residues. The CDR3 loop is CSARPSAAITYNEQFF. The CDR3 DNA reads TGCAGTGCTAGACCCTCAGCGGCTATTACCTACAATGAGCAGTTCTTC.